A single sample gave rise to the 3 T cell receptor beta chains below, sequenced in a study of blood T cells in healthy people across ages. For the second PCR, which ran for roughly 7 to 11 cycles, a sample-barcoded 5' primer and a J-beta primer mix were used. TCRdb independently ran MiXCR on the 5' RACE reads; one entry per CDR3 protein. The sample has fewer than 900,000 distinct CDR3 sequences, about 40% seen once. Specimen: blood. These receptor sequences come from a woman aged 55-70 years in good health.

This clonotype has more than one count but fewer than ten. V is TRBV5-6 and J is TRBJ2-1; the D is unclear. CDR3 size: 15 residues. The V gene lost 2 bases and the J gene lost 8 bases, with 17 bases spanning the gap. CDR1 and CDR2 (germline): SGHDT, YYEEEE. The CDR3 spells CASSFRLPVFDEQFF. The DNA of the CDR3 is TGTGCCAGCAGCTTTAGACTTCCAGTTTTTGATGAGCAGTTCTTC.

V and J are TRBV20-1 and TRBJ1-2; maybe TRBD1 (5 bases). Trimming took off 0 bases at V and 3 bases at J, with 5 bases between the two ends. This CDR3 comprises 12 residues. Germline V gene sequence: CDR1 DFQATT, CDR2 SNEGSKA (reference sequence). The CDR3, as DNA: TGCAGTGCTAGAGAAGGGGACTATGGCTACACCTTC. It is translated as CSAREGDYGYTF.

This chain uses TRBV7-9 with TRBJ2-7; TRBD1 is a possible D gene (6 bases). Per the germline V gene, CDR1 is SEHNR and CDR2 is FQNEAQ (reference sequence). Between the trimmed V and J ends, which lost 5 bases and 0 bases, there was a span of 23 bases. CDR3 length: 18 amino acids. The CDR3: CASSHPSLDRSYSYEQYF. The DNA for the CDR3 is TGTGCCAGCAGCCACCCTTCCCTTGACAGGAGCTACTCCTACGAGCAGTACTTC.